The 26 T cell receptor beta chains listed next were all sequenced from one sample in a study of blood T cells in healthy people across ages. A sample-barcoded 5' primer and a J-beta primer mix were used in a second PCR of about 7 to 12 cycles. TCRdb used MiXCR to reprocess the 5' RACE reads, holding one entry per CDR3 protein. The sample includes around 1.5 million distinct CDR3 sequences, about 35% of them seen just once. Material for sequencing was blood. All receptors derive from a woman aged 25 to 39 in good health.

The rearrangement joins TRBV6-2 or TRBV6-3 to TRBJ2-7, with D perhaps TRBD1 (5 bases). CDR3 length equals 15 residues. Per the germline V gene, CDR1 is MNHEY and CDR2 is SVGEGT. Trimming shortened V by 6 bases and J by 6 bases, and 21 bases separated the two germline ends. The CDR3 is CASRAPGSLLIEQYF. The CDR3 DNA is TGTGCCAGCAGAGCCCCAGGGTCTCTCCTTATCGAGCAGTACTTC.

This clonotype was detected only a few times. The chain links TRBV15 to TRBJ2-3; maybe TRBD2 (6 bases). Germline CDR1 is LNHNV and CDR2 is YYDKDF (reference sequence). This CDR3 region has 15 residues. Trimming left V 4 bases short and J 2 bases short, with 13 bases between. The CDR3 sequence is CATSIARGSTDTQYF. CDR3 in DNA: TGTGCCACCAGCATTGCGCGGGGTTCCACAGATACGCAGTATTTT. Looking up the rest from reference TRBV15 and TRBJ2-3 gives the full variable domain: DAMVIQNPRYQVTQFGKPVTLSCSQTLNHNVMYWYQQKSSQAPKLLFHYYDKDFNNEADTPDNFQSRRPNTSFCFLDIRSPGLGDTAMYLCATSIARGSTDTQYFGPGTRLTVL.

Of note for this clonotype: Relative to the germline gene, one junction end is altered; a read error may explain this. The chain has TRBV7-9 and TRBJ2-1, with TRBD1 matching over 7 bases. This CDR3 comprises 13 residues. Germline V gives CDR1 SEHNR, CDR2 FQNEAQ (reference sequence). CDR3 amino acids: CASSRGQVTERFF. For the CDR3, the DNA is TGTGCCAGCAGCAGAGGACAGGTGACTGAGCGGTTCTTC.

The chain has TRBV20-1 and TRBJ1-2; D might be TRBD1 (5 bases). The CDR3 covers 13 residues. Looked up from germline, CDR1 is DFQATT and CDR2 is SNEGSKA (reference sequence). Trimming stripped 2 bases from V and 0 bases from J, with 7 bases between. This CDR3 is CSARSGPNYGYTF. In DNA, the CDR3 is TGCAGTGCTAGATCAGGGCCTAACTATGGCTACACCTTC.

This clonotype has a handful of counts. The chain carries TRBV20-1 and TRBJ1-4; D is uncertain. The CDR3 contains 14 residues. Germline CDR1 is DFQATT and CDR2 is SNEGSKA (reference sequence). With 0 bases removed from V and 3 bases from J, the gap between germline ends came to 8 bases. CDR3 bases: TGCAGTGCTAGAGAGGGGTCTGCTAATGAAAAACTGTTTTTT. It yields the protein CSAREGSANEKLFF.

Comments on this clonotype: Germline is not matched at one junction end, which may reflect a read error. This chain links TRBV25-1 with TRBJ2-7; the D call may be TRBD1 or TRBD2 (5 bases each). The CDR3 runs to 15 residues. Germline V gene lookup returns CDR1 MGHDK and CDR2 SYGVNS. Written as DNA, the CDR3 is TGTGCCAGCAGTGACCCCCTCCGGGGCTCCTACGGGCAGTACTTC. Translating it yields CASSDPLRGSYGQYF.

This clonotype was observed a handful of times. The V and J genes are TRBV7-2 and TRBJ2-5; D may be TRBD1 (5 bases). V lost 4 bases to trimming and J lost 0 bases, with 12 bases between them. The CDR3 has 15 residues. Looked up from germline, CDR1 is SGHTA and CDR2 is FQGNSA. In DNA form, the CDR3 reads TGTGCCAGCAGCTGGAATCAGGGAAACCAAGAGACCCAGTACTTC. The encoded protein is CASSWNQGNQETQYF.

The chain recombines TRBV30 with TRBJ2-1; weak D call: TRBD2 (6 bases). Germline values: CDR1 GTSNPN, CDR2 SVGIG (reference sequence). The CDR3 runs to 15 residues. Trimming removed 3 bases from V and 3 bases from J, with 15 bases in between. CDR3 sequence: CAWRIGGSLYNEQFF. The DNA of the CDR3 is TGTGCCTGGAGAATCGGGGGTTCGCTCTACAATGAGCAGTTCTTC.

This clonotype has just a few counts. The genes are TRBV4-1 and TRBJ2-7, with a tentative D call TRBD2 (5 bases). V was pared by 5 bases and J by 2 bases, with 13 bases between. CDR1 and CDR2 from the germline V gene are MGHRA and YSYEKL. The CDR3 covers 14 residues. CDR3 residues: CASSSHTRPYEQYF. CDR3 bases: TGCGCCAGCAGCTCACATACTAGGCCCTACGAGCAGTACTTC.

This clonotype was detected ten times or more. The rearrangement uses TRBV29-1 and TRBJ1-5, with 7 positions matching TRBD1. V shed 3 bases, J shed 7 bases, and the junction held 6 bases outside the gene matches. CDR1 is SQVTM and CDR2 is ANQGSEA in the germline V gene. This CDR3 spans 13 amino acids. Here the CDR3 reads CSVEQGVGQPQHF. The CDR3 DNA reads as TGCAGCGTTGAGCAGGGGGTAGGGCAGCCCCAGCATTTT.

This clonotype was observed a single time. This chain connects TRBV6-6 to TRBJ1-2; 7 bases align to TRBD1. CDR1 is MNHNY, CDR2 SVGAGI, per germline (reference sequence). CDR3 length: 14 amino acids. The J segment lost 3 bases and the V segment lost 5 bases, leaving 6 bases of the junction unmatched. CDR3 region: CASSAPGQDYGYTF. Here the CDR3 DNA reads TGTGCCAGCAGTGCTCCCGGACAGGACTATGGCTACACCTTC.

The chain links TRBV7-8 to TRBJ2-5; the match to TRBD2 covers 10 bases. The J call may not be correct, given that the DNA end is closer to TRBJ2-1. From germline, CDR1 is SGHVS and CDR2 FQNEAQ. This CDR3 spans 16 amino acids. The CDR3 loop is CASSPGTSVPQETQFF. CDR3 sequence (DNA): TGTGCCAGCAGCCCCGGGACTAGCGTCCCCCAAGAGACCCAGTTCTTC.

The CDR3 spells CASSPIASSNTEAFF. CDR3 coding DNA: TGTGCCAGCTCACCCATTGCCTCTTCGAACACTGAAGCTTTCTTT. The rearrangement joins TRBV18 to TRBJ1-1, with D hard to call. CDR1 KGHSH and CDR2 LQKENI come from the germline V gene. Trimming removed 3 bases at V and 1 base at J, with 12 bases between. This CDR3 is built from 15 residues.

This clonotype has only a few counts. This CDR3 is CASSLTVEHYGYTF. Written as DNA, the CDR3 is TGTGCCAGCAGTTTAACGGTGGAACACTATGGCTACACCTTC. This rearrangement joins TRBV27 to TRBJ1-2; no reliable D call. The CDR3 sequence is 14 residues long. Trimming took 2 bases from V and 3 from J, leaving 10 bases between them. In germline, CDR1 is MNHEY, CDR2 SMNVEV (reference sequence).

J is TRBJ2-2 and V is TRBV4-1, with a possible D match to TRBD2 (5 bases). Germline V gene data show CDR1 as MGHRA and CDR2 as YSYEKL. V lost 1 base to trimming and J lost 5 bases, with 14 bases between them. This CDR3 is 16 amino acids long. The CDR3 protein is CASSQGRPTRTGELFF. The CDR3 nucleotides read TGCGCCAGCAGCCAAGGGAGGCCAACGAGGACCGGGGAGCTGTTTTTT.

This clonotype has a count of ten or more. This chain joins TRBV30 and TRBJ2-4, with D unclear. This CDR3 contains 14 residues. The germline gives CDR1 GTSNPN, CDR2 SVGIG (reference sequence). Deletions cut 4 bases from V and 0 bases from J, with 10 bases between. CDR3 DNA: TGTGCCTGGACCGGGCAACTAGCCAAAAACATTCAGTACTTC. It is translated as CAWTGQLAKNIQYF. The full variable domain, rest sourced from reference TRBV30 and TRBJ2-4, is SQTIHQWPATLVQPVGSPLSLECTVEGTSNPNLYWYRQAAGRGLQLLFYSVGIGQISSEVPQNLSASRPQDRQFILSSKKLLLSDSGFYLCAWTGQLAKNIQYFGAGTRLSVL.

The chain joins TRBV30 to TRBJ2-3, with D perhaps matching TRBD2 (5 bases). The CDR3 consists of 13 residues. The V and J ends lost 3 bases and 2 bases respectively, with 9 bases between them. The germline V gene encodes CDR1 GTSNPN and CDR2 SVGIG (reference sequence). The CDR3 region is CAWSGGTTDTQYF. CDR3 DNA sequence: TGTGCCTGGAGCGGAGGCACCACAGATACGCAGTATTTT.

In this sample, this clonotype turned up many times. J is TRBJ2-5 and V is TRBV29-1; TRBD1 agrees at 12 bases. V gave up 3 bases and J gave up 4 bases; unmatched junction bases: 6. The germline V gene encodes CDR1 SQVTM and CDR2 ANQGSEA. CDR3 length equals 15 residues. The CDR3 loop reads CSVEDGTGGRETQYF. CDR3 nucleotide sequence: TGCAGCGTTGAGGATGGGACAGGGGGCAGAGAGACCCAGTACTTC.

V and J are TRBV20-1 and TRBJ1-1; D gene ambiguous. Looked up from germline, CDR1 is DFQATT and CDR2 is SNEGSKA (reference sequence). This CDR3 region has 13 residues. V was shortened by 3 bases and J by 8 bases, with 16 bases between the two germline ends. The CDR3: CSASRPLGSEAFF. The CDR3 DNA is TGCAGTGCTAGCAGACCCCTGGGGTCAGAAGCTTTCTTT.

V usage is TRBV30 and J usage is TRBJ2-1, with 7 nucleotides matching TRBD2. Trimming at V came to 4 bases and at J to 8 bases, leaving 8 bases not matched to a gene. The CDR3 totals 13 residues. Germline CDR1 is GTSNPN and CDR2 is SVGIG (reference sequence). The CDR3 coding sequence is TGTGCCTGGATAAATAGGGAGGGCGATGAGCAGTTCTTC. This encodes CAWINREGDEQFF. Full variable domain (missing parts from reference TRBV30 and TRBJ2-1): SQTIHQWPATLVQPVGSPLSLECTVEGTSNPNLYWYRQAAGRGLQLLFYSVGIGQISSEVPQNLSASRPQDRQFILSSKKLLLSDSGFYLCAWINREGDEQFFGPGTRLTVL.

In its sample, this clonotype was seen a few times. The chain employs TRBV7-8 and TRBJ2-5; D not resolved. Germline values: CDR1 SGHVS, CDR2 FQNEAQ. The CDR3 sequence is 14 residues long. Trimming left V 3 bases short and J 4 bases short, with 12 bases between. CDR3 DNA: TGTGCCAGCAGCTTTACGGCCCAGCGAGAGACCCAGTACTTC. Amino acids: CASSFTAQRETQYF.

This clonotype showed up many times. The chain carries TRBV4-1 and TRBJ2-5; TRBD1 or TRBD2 may be the D gene (6 bases each). The CDR3 is 14 residues long. CDR1 is MGHRA, CDR2 YSYEKL, per germline. V lost 1 base and J 5 bases, leaving 11 bases between the germline ends. The CDR3 nucleotides are TGCGCCAGCAGCCAAGCGGGGGCGGGGGAGACCCAGTACTTC. This gives the protein CASSQAGAGETQYF.

V and J are TRBV20-1 and TRBJ2-1; TRBD1 or TRBD2 may be the D gene (6 bases each). The germline V and J ends were trimmed by 6 bases and 7 bases, with 25 bases remaining between them. CDR1 and CDR2 (germline): DFQATT, SNEGSKA (reference sequence). The CDR3 loop spans 16 amino acids. CDR3 in amino acids: CSAPEASARGGNEQFF. For the CDR3, the DNA is TGCAGTGCCCCAGAGGCTAGCGCGAGAGGGGGGAATGAGCAGTTCTTC.

V is TRBV7-2 and J is TRBJ1-1; D is undetermined. The V end lost 4 bases, the J end lost 1 base, and 10 bases lay between the germline ends. Germline CDR1 SGHTA, CDR2 FQGNSA. The CDR3 has 14 amino acids. The CDR3 reads CASSSKRRNTEAFF. DNA for the CDR3: TGTGCCAGCAGCTCCAAACGGAGGAACACTGAAGCTTTCTTT.

This clonotype was seen only a few times. V usage is TRBV15 and J usage is TRBJ1-2, with D unclear. Germline assignment: CDR1 LNHNV and CDR2 YYDKDF (reference sequence). This CDR3 spans 14 amino acids. V was clipped by 0 bases and J by 4 bases, with 9 bases between them. CDR3 in amino acids: CATSRDRLGYGYTF. Here the CDR3 DNA reads TGTGCCACCAGCAGAGACCGACTTGGCTATGGCTACACCTTC.

Notes on this clonotype: One end of the junction varies from germline; a read error may be responsible. V gene TRBV20-1 combines with J gene TRBJ2-1; possibly TRBD2 for D (5 bases). CDR1 is DFQATT, CDR2 SNEGSKA, per germline (reference sequence). This CDR3 comprises 12 residues. CDR3 nucleotides: TGCAGTGTAAGAGGGTCCTGCAATGAGCAGTTCTTC. Translation: CSVRGSCNEQFF.